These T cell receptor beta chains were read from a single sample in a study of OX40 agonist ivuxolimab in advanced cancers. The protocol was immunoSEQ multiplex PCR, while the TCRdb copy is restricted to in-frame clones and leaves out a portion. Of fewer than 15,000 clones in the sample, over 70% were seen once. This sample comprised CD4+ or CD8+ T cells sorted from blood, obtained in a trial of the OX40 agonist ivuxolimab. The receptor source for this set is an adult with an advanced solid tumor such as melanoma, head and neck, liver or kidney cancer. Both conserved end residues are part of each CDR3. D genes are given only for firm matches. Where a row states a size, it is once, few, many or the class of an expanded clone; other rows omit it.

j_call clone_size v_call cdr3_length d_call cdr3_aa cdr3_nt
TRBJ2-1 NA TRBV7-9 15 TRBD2 CASSSSGGAVDEQFF TGTGCCAGCAGCTCTAGCGGGGGGGCCGTAGATGAGCAGTTCTTC
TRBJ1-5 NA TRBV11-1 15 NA CASSLVGGSNQPQHF TGTGCCAGCAGCTTAGTAGGAGGAAGCAATCAGCCCCAGCATTTT
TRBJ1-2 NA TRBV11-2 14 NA CASSLVGGPVGYTF TGTGCCAGCAGCTTAGTAGGGGGGCCAGTTGGCTACACCTTC
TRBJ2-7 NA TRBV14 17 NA CASSQGLWGASSLEQYF TGTGCCAGCAGCCAAGGATTATGGGGGGCGTCTTCCCTCGAGCAGTACTTC
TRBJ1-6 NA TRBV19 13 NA CASSTNPTSPLHF TGTGCCAGTAGTACAAATCCAACTTCACCCCTCCACTTT
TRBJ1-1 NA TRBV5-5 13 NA CASSLWANTEAFF TGTGCCAGCAGCTTGTGGGCGAACACTGAAGCTTTCTTT
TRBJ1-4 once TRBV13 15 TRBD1 CASSGQGAGSEKLFF TGTGCCAGCAGCGGACAGGGGGCTGGTTCTGAAAAACTGTTTTTT
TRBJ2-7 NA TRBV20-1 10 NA CSGVSYEQYF TGCAGTGGGGTCTCCTACGAGCAGTACTTC
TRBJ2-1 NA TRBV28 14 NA CASNLALSYNEQFF TGTGCCAGCAATCTAGCGCTGTCCTACAATGAGCAGTTCTTC
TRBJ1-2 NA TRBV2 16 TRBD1 CASRGSRTGSNYGYTF TGTGCCAGCAGGGGATCGCGGACAGGGTCGAACTATGGCTACACCTTC
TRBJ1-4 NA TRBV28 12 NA CASSRRSEKLFF TGTGCCAGCAGCCGACGGAGTGAAAAACTGTTTTTT
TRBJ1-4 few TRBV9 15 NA CASSPGGGYGEKLFF TGTGCCAGCAGCCCAGGAGGGGGGTATGGAGAAAAACTGTTTTTT
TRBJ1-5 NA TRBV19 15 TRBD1 CASSIWGQGGQPQHF TGTGCCAGTAGTATTTGGGGACAGGGCGGTCAGCCCCAGCATTTT
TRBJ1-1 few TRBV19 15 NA CASSLFGDPNTEAFF TGTGCCAGTAGTCTGTTCGGCGACCCGAACACTGAAGCTTTCTTT
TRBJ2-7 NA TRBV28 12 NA CASSSNPYEQYF TGTGCCAGCAGCTCCAACCCCTACGAGCAGTACTTC
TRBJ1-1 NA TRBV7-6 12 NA CASSPSGSEAFF TGTGCCAGCAGCCCCTCCGGTAGTGAAGCTTTCTTT
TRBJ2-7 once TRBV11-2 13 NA CASSLVRANSRYF TGTGCCAGCAGCTTAGTCCGGGCAAACTCGAGATACTTC
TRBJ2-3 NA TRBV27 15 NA CASNPDPAGTDTQYF TGTGCCAGCAACCCGGACCCGGCCGGCACAGATACGCAGTATTTT
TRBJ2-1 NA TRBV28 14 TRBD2 CASRPGIAGGQQFF TGTGCCAGCAGACCCGGAATAGCGGGAGGGCAACAGTTCTTC
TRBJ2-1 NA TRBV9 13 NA CASSPSGRDEQFF TGTGCCAGCAGCCCCTCGGGGCGAGATGAGCAGTTCTTC
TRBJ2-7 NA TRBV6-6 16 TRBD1 CASSLPRDRLSYEQYF TGTGCCAGCAGCCTTCCCAGGGACAGGTTGTCCTACGAGCAGTACTTC
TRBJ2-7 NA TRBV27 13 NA CASSFDRSYEQYF TGTGCCAGCAGTTTTGACAGATCCTACGAGCAGTACTTC
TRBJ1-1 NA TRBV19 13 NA CASRTGEWTEAFF TGTGCCAGTAGAACCGGGGAGTGGACTGAAGCTTTCTTT
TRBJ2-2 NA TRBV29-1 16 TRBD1 CSAYRSTGGAAGELFF TGCAGCGCGTACCGTTCGACAGGGGGCGCGGCCGGGGAGCTGTTTTTT
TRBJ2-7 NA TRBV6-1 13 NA CASSPALSYEQYF TGTGCCAGCAGTCCCGCCCTCTCCTACGAGCAGTACTTC
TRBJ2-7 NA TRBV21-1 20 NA CASTHRGSGRMLEWGYEQYF TGTGCCAGCACCCACCGGGGTAGCGGGAGAATGCTTGAGTGGGGCTACGAGCAGTACTTC
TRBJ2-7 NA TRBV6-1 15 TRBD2 CASTTEGGTSDEQYF TGTGCCAGCACCACTGAGGGGGGGACTAGCGACGAGCAGTACTTC
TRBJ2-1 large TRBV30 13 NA CAWRRDGYNEQFF TGTGCCTGGAGGAGGGACGGGTACAATGAGCAGTTCTTC
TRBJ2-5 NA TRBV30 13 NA CAWSAGVEETQYF TGTGCCTGGAGTGCAGGGGTAGAAGAGACCCAGTACTTC
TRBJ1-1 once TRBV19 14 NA CASSIGGSGPEAFF TGTGCCAGTAGTATCGGAGGGAGTGGCCCTGAAGCTTTCTTT
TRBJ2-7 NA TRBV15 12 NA CATSLGSYEQYF TGTGCCACCAGCTTGGGTTCCTACGAGCAGTACTTC
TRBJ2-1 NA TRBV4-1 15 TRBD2 CASSQVQRDFNEQFF TGCGCCAGCAGCCAAGTTCAGCGGGACTTCAATGAGCAGTTCTTC
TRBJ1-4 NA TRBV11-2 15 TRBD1 CASSSADRGDEKLFF TGTGCCAGCAGCTCAGCGGACAGGGGCGATGAAAAACTGTTTTTT
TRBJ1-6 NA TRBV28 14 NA CASSFQGLPPPLHF TGTGCCAGCAGTTTCCAGGGGCTCCCTCCACCCCTCCACTTT
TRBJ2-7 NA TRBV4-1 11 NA CASSHGYEQYF TGCGCCAGCAGCCACGGCTACGAGCAGTACTTC
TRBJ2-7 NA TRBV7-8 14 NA CASSLQDSLYEQYF TGTGCCAGCAGCTTACAGGACTCGTTATACGAGCAGTACTTC
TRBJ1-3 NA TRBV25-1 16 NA CASRDGVFLSGNTIYF TGTGCCAGCAGGGATGGGGTATTCCTCTCTGGAAACACCATATATTTT
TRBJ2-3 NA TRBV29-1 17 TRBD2 CSVEVRGLAGSTDTQYF TGCAGCGTTGAAGTCCGTGGACTAGCGGGAAGCACAGATACGCAGTATTTT
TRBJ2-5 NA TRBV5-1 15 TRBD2 CASSPLGGGGETQYF TGCGCCAGCAGCCCCCTCGGGGGGGGCGGTGAGACCCAGTACTTC